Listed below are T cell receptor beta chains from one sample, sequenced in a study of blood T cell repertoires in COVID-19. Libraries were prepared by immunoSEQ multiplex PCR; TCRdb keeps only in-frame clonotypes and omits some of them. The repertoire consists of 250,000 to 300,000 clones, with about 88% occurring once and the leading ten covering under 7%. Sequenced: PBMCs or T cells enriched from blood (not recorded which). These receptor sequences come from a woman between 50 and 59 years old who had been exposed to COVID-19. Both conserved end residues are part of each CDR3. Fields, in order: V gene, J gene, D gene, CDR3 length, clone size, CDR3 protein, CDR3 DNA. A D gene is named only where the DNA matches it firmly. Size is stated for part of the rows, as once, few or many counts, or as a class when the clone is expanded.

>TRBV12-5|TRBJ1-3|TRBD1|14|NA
CASGQGDKGNTIYF
TGTGCTAGTGGACAGGGGGACAAAGGAAACACCATATATTTT
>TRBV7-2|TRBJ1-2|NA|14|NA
CASSLAGGNYGYTF
TGTGCCAGCAGCTTAGCGGGGGGGAACTATGGCTACACCTTC
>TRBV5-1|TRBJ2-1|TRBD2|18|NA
CASSLVDSGTSGLNEQFF
TGCGCCAGCAGCTTGGTCGACTCCGGGACTAGCGGGCTCAATGAGCAGTTCTTC
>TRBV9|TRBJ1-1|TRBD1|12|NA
CASSPGQGQAFF
TGTGCCAGCAGCCCTGGACAGGGGCAAGCTTTCTTT
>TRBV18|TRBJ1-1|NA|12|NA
CASSPTDTEAFF
TGTGCCAGCTCACCTACAGACACTGAAGCTTTCTTT
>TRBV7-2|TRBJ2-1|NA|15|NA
CASSLAPGSNNEQFF
TGTGCCAGCAGCTTAGCCCCGGGTTCAAACAATGAGCAGTTCTTC
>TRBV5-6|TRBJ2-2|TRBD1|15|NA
CASSLAGGNTGELFF
TGTGCCAGCAGCTTGGCAGGGGGGAACACCGGGGAGCTGTTTTTT
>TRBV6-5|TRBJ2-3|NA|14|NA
CASSLGGPTDTQYF
TGTGCCAGCAGTCTCGGGGGGCCAACAGATACGCAGTATTTT
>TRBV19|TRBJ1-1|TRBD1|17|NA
CASSIFHGTASSELAFF
TGTGCCAGTAGTATTTTCCACGGGACAGCATCTTCGGAACTGGCTTTCTTT
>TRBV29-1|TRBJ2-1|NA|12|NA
CSVDGGTNEQFF
TGCAGCGTTGACGGGGGGACAAATGAGCAGTTCTTC
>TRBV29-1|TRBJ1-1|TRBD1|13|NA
CSGATGARTEAFF
TGCAGCGGGGCGACAGGGGCCCGCACTGAAGCTTTCTTT
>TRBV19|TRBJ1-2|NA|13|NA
CASSTADSYGYTF
TGTGCCAGTAGTACCGCGGATAGCTATGGCTACACCTTC
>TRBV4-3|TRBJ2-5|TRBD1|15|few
CASSRSPGTEETQYF
TGCGCCAGCAGCCGTTCCCCCGGGACAGAAGAGACCCAGTACTTC
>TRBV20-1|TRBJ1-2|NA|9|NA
CSAGGGYTF
TGCAGTGCCGGGGGTGGCTACACCTTC
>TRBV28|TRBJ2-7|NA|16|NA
CASSSLGQGFLGEQYF
TGTGCCAGCAGCTCCCTGGGGCAGGGGTTTCTTGGCGAGCAGTACTTC
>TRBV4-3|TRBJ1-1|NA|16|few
CASSQGHEGGGAEAFF
TGCGCCAGCAGCCAAGGCCACGAAGGGGGAGGGGCTGAAGCTTTCTTT
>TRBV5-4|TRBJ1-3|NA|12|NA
CASSPGGNTIYF
TGTGCCAGCAGCCCCGGGGGAAACACCATATATTTT
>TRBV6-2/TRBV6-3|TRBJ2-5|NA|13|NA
CASSLLDEETQYF
TGTGCCAGCAGCCTACTAGACGAAGAGACCCAGTACTTC
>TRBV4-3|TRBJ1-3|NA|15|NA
CASSQDGGIGNTIYF
TGCGCCAGCAGCCAAGATGGGGGGATTGGAAACACCATATATTTT
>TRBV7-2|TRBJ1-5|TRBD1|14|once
CASSLRAGGQPQHF
TGTGCCAGCAGCTTAAGGGCAGGGGGGCAGCCCCAGCATTTT
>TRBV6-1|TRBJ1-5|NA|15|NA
CASSESRGIGQPQHF
TGTGCCAGCAGTGAATCTCGGGGGATCGGGCAGCCCCAGCATTTT
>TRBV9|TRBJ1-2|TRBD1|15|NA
CASSVGDSPNYGYTF
TGTGCCAGCAGCGTAGGGGACAGTCCTAACTATGGCTACACCTTC
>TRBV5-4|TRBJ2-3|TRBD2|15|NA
CASSLGLAGSDTQYF
TGTGCCAGCAGCCTGGGACTAGCGGGGTCAGATACGCAGTATTTT
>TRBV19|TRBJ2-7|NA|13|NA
CASSMGATYEQYF
TGTGCCAGTAGTATGGGGGCAACCTACGAGCAGTACTTC
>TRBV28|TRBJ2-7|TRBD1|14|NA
CASSGQGFGNEQYF
TGTGCCAGCAGCGGACAGGGTTTCGGAAACGAGCAGTACTTC
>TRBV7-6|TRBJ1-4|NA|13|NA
CASSLRQTEKLFF
TGTGCCAGCAGCCTACGACAGACTGAAAAACTGTTTTTT
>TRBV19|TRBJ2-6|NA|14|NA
CASSIYTGANVLTF
TGTGCCAGTAGTATATACACTGGGGCCAACGTCCTGACTTTC
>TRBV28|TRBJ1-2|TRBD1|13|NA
CASRPGGARGYTF
TGTGCCAGCAGACCAGGGGGCGCAAGGGGCTACACCTTC
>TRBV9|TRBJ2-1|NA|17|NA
CASSVAQGSPLANEQFF
TGTGCCAGCAGCGTAGCTCAGGGTTCCCCTCTCGCCAATGAGCAGTTCTTC
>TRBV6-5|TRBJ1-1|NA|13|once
CASSITQDTEAFF
TGTGCCAGCAGTATCACTCAGGACACTGAAGCTTTCTTT
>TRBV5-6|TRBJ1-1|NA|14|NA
CASSLQGTNTEAFF
TGTGCCAGCAGCTTGCAGGGGACGAACACTGAAGCTTTCTTT
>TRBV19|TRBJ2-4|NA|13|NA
CASSTDRKNIQYF
TGTGCCAGTAGCACGGACAGAAAAAACATTCAGTACTTC
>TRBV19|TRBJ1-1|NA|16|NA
CASSRGNPLSNTEAFF
TGTGCCAGTAGTCGTGGCAATCCATTATCGAACACTGAAGCTTTCTTT
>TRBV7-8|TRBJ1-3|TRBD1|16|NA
CASSFSTGRTGNTIYF
TGTGCCAGCAGCTTTTCGACAGGGCGAACTGGAAACACCATATATTTT
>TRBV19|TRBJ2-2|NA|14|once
CASVAWRNTGELFF
TGTGCCAGTGTCGCATGGAGGAACACCGGGGAGCTGTTTTTT
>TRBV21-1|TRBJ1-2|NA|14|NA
CASSNVLPNYGYTF
TGTGCCAGCAGCAATGTGCTACCTAACTATGGCTACACCTTC
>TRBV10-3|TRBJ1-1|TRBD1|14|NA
CAISERRGPTEAFF
TGTGCCATCAGTGAGAGAAGGGGGCCGACTGAAGCTTTCTTT
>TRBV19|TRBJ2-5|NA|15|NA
CASSWGGADQETQYF
TGTGCCAGTAGTTGGGGGGGGGCTGACCAAGAGACCCAGTACTTC
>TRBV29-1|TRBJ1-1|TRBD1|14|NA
CSATVTGANTEAFF
TGCAGCGCCACAGTGACAGGGGCAAACACTGAAGCTTTCTTT
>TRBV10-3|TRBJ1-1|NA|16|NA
CAISGFRGTVNTEAFF
TGTGCCATCAGTGGGTTTCGGGGGACGGTGAACACTGAAGCTTTCTTT
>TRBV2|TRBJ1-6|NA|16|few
CASSPHPDRYNSPLHF
TGTGCCAGCAGTCCCCATCCTGACAGATATAATTCACCCCTCCACTTT
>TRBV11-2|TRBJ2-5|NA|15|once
CASSIASRGRETQYF
TGTGCCAGCAGCATAGCTTCCCGGGGTAGAGAGACCCAGTACTTC
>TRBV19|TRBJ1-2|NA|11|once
CASRTVSGYTF
TGTGCCAGTAGGACAGTTTCAGGCTACACCTTC
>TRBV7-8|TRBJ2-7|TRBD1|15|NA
CASSLTSGTGIGQYF
TGTGCCAGCAGCTTAACCTCCGGGACAGGGATTGGGCAGTACTTC
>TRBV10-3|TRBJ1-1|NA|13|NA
CAISGGQNTEAFF
TGTGCCATCAGTGGAGGTCAGAACACTGAAGCTTTCTTT
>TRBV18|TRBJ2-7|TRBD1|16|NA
CASSPPRDRGSYEQYF
TGTGCCAGCTCACCTCCCCGGGACAGGGGCTCCTACGAGCAGTACTTC
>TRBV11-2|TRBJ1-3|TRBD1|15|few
CASSLVGQGENTIYF
TGTGCCAGCAGCTTAGTAGGACAGGGCGAAAACACCATATATTTT
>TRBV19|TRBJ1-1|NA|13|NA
CASSMPWGRGAFF
TGTGCCAGTAGTATGCCCTGGGGGCGCGGAGCTTTCTTT
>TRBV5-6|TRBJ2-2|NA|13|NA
CASSFVPGGELFF
TGTGCCAGCAGCTTCGTCCCGGGCGGGGAGCTGTTTTTT
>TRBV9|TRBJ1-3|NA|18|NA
CASSDNVAGLLSGNTIYF
TGTGCCAGCAGCGATAACGTTGCAGGGCTTTTGTCTGGAAACACCATATATTTT
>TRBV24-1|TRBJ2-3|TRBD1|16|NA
CATSDPDRELVDTQYF
TGTGCCACCAGTGACCCGGACAGGGAATTGGTAGATACGCAGTATTTT
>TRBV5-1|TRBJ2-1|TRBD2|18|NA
CASSSGLAGKTSYNEQFF
TGCGCCAGCAGCTCAGGACTAGCGGGTAAGACTTCCTACAATGAGCAGTTCTTC
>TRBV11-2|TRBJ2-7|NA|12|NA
CASSLTTYEQYF
TGTGCCAGCAGCTTAACGACTTACGAGCAGTACTTC
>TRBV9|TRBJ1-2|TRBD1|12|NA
CASSDGDSGYTF
TGTGCCAGCAGCGATGGGGACAGTGGCTACACCTTC
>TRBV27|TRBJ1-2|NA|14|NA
CASSTTRQRYGYTF
TGTGCCAGCAGCACGACACGACAGAGATATGGCTACACCTTC
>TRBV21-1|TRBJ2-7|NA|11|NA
CASSKRGGQYF
TGTGCCAGCAGCAAAAGAGGGGGGCAGTACTTC
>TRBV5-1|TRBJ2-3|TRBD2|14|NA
CASSNPGGADTQYF
TGCGCCAGCAGCAACCCGGGGGGGGCAGATACGCAGTATTTT